The entry below gives a single T cell receptor beta chain sequence along with its context. Its antigen is not yet known. The sample holds no much larger clone one base away, and base qualities are not on file. The sample belongs to a study of blood T cell repertoires in COVID-19 (dated by TCRdb to 2018 to 2021). For the study in its entirety: The collaborator samples originated in the United States, Italy and Spain and spanned the acute and convalescent phases of COVID-19. The prospective study material was composed of cDNA or gDNA derived from T cells, B-cell-depleted T cells, or PBMCs. The dataset comprised deeply sampled blood TCRbeta repertoires from subjects exposed to, actively infected with, or recovered from COVID-19. The repertoires were released in a freely available public database meant as a resource for research on the immune response to SARS-CoV-2. The samples were drawn from the first 160 participants of the ongoing ImmuneRACE study and from 950 to 1,500 subjects provided by 6 global collaborators. Sample metadata almost always included a de-identified subject ID, COVID-19 status, age in years and sex. HLA class I and class II types, where available, came from metadata supplied by the sample provider rather than from assay-based typing.

General findings and caveats noted by the study authors: How much clinical and demographic metadata was included differed by source and by participant, and the metadata was provided uncurated.

The collaborating institutions used their own protocols to collect whole blood in K2EDTA tubes. For TCRbeta analysis, collaborator samples were shipped as frozen whole blood, as isolated PBMCs, or as DNA extracted from either sample type. TCRbeta CDR3 regions were amplified from genomic DNA using the immunoSEQ Assay, a bias-controlled multiplex PCR. Per the source publication's procedure: The number of nucleated cells in each sample was estimated from the amplification of reference gene primers within the assay. Sequence reads were collapsed and filtered to measure the absolute abundance of every unique TCRbeta CDR3 rearrangement. For each sample, productive Simpson clonality was calculated as the square root of Simpson's diversity index over productive rearrangements. TCRdb obtained this table from immuneACCESS and retained in-frame rearrangements with V and J assigned. These tables miss some clones; where compared with another copy, unresolved V genes account for less than half of the shortfall, and the remainder is unexplained. D and trimming come from the DNA, and the V and J calls and clone size come from that table. The sample yields about 120,000 clones; 80% to 90% were counted once. The ten largest clones take up 28% of the sample.

The source material was peripheral blood. The receptor was isolated from a man aged 70 or older with active or convalescent COVID-19.

DNA sequence: TGTGCCACCAGTGATTCGGACACAATCTATCAGCCCCAGCATTTT. It encodes CATSDSDTIYQPQHF. Recombination joined TRBV24-1 with TRBJ1-5, and perhaps TRBD1 as D gene, on 5 matching bases. The germline V gene sets CDR1 to KGHDR and CDR2 to SFDVKD. The CDR3 runs 15 residues from the cysteine to the phenylalanine. The sequence is cut down to CDR3 DNA, 45 bases in frame from base 1. V is reduced by 2 bases and J by 5 bases, leaving a spacing of 12 bases between them.